This T cell receptor beta chain derives from a study of blood T cell repertoires in COVID-19. For the study at large: The United States, Italy and Spain provided the acute and convalescent COVID-19 samples. Nucleic acid was either cDNA or gDNA, and it came from T cells, B-cell-depleted T cells, or PBMCs.

The germline V and J ends were trimmed by 5 bases and 6 bases, with 14 bases remaining between them. Looked up from germline, CDR1 is SGHTA and CDR2 is FQGTGA. There are 14 residues in the CDR3. Per the original methods: Amplification of reference gene primers was used by the study to estimate nucleated cell counts. Some clones are missing from TCRdb's copy, which holds only in-frame ones; the method was immunoSEQ multiplex PCR. V, J and clone size were drawn from that table, and D and trimming were deduced from the DNA. The sample has fewer than 200,000 clones, approximately 86% seen once. Input material: peripheral blood. The chain is built from TRBV7-3 and TRBJ1-3; no definite D call. The TCR sequence derives from a man between 45 and 60 years old with active or convalescent COVID-19. CDR3 loop: CASSPPGSQNTIYF. In nucleotides, the CDR3 is TGTGCCAGCAGCCCCCCCGGGTCCCAAAACACCATATATTTT.